The TCR beta chain under discussion was sequenced for a study of shared clonotypes between healthy human individuals (dated by TCRdb to about 2020). For the study in its entirety: The cohort comprised a couple of women and a few men aged 18 to 49 years. Libraries were prepared and TCR repertoires were sequenced by different laboratories using diverse techniques, in order to increase sequencing depth and limit assay-specific biases. For each donor, CD4 naive and CD4 memory were each given three plates, CD8 naive was given two plates, and CD8 memory was given one plate. Each donor's leukapheresis produced roughly between roughly 0.94 and 9.5 billion PBMCs. To estimate repertoire size and how much clonotypes are shared between individuals, the study performed deep sequencing of blood TCR repertoires from a few healthy adults. Overall study outcomes, separate from this receptor: About 4.5% of naive CD4, 3.5% of naive CD8, approximately 2.2% of memory CD4, and 0.4% of memory CD8 clonotypes were shared across several donors. Pairwise subsampling indicated that sequencing depth was expected to affect the degree of clonotype sharing among donors. Clonotypes shared by all four sorted-subset donors showed higher generation probabilities than non-shared clonotypes. Incomplete sequencing was indicated by rarefaction of sorted-subset datasets, despite the large sequencing depth. Naive subsets generally had larger estimated clonotype richness than memory subsets did. Only blood was sampled, and tissue TCR repertoires likely differ from those in blood. The small number of donors limited the genetic and exposure-history diversity represented.

CD8 naive samples were obtained by positive selection for CCR7 among CD45RO-negative cells, yielding a CD45RA+CCR7+ population from which TemRA cells were excluded. Donors were healthy HIV-negative adults with no recently reported acute infections or vaccinations. Every donor was a Caucasian adult living in Nashville, Tennessee, USA. Blood was obtained by leukapheresis, after which PBMCs were separated by Ficoll-Histopaque density gradient centrifugation and cryopreserved in liquid nitrogen vapor phase. Purity and quantity of every magnetically sorted T cell population were checked by analytical flow cytometry. Each sorted fraction had its genomic DNA isolated and then quantified by UV absorbance on a Nanodrop 2000c. Comment on this clone: The antigen it recognizes is unknown. No base qualities exist here, and no much larger clone lies one base off it.

Using the deep immunoSEQ assay, TCR CDR3 regions were amplified from genomic DNA by multiplex PCR. Extracted genomic DNA from each cell subset was spread evenly across all wells of several immunoSEQ 96-well plates, with each plate serving as a replicate. For sorted subsets, each replicate PCR was loaded with 200 ng genomic DNA, equivalent to about 30,000 T cell genomes. Purified libraries were measured with a Qubit 3.0 fluorometer, size-checked on a Bioanalyzer 2100, and measured again with the KAPA Library Quantification kit. A separate single-read 150-cycle Illumina NextSeq 550 flow cell was used to sequence each immunoSEQ 96-well plate. In the original analysis: The immunoSEQ output contained only junctional sequences without quality scores, so filtering could not match that applied to full-length reads. Sequences were annotated with PyIR, a Python wrapper for IgBLAST v1.9, using IMGT germline references to assign V/J genes and CDR3. Reads were removed for weak V/J assignments (E-value above 1e-6), missing CDR3, stop codons, out-of-frame junctions, or ambiguous translated residues. V3J clonotypes were defined as sequences sharing an identical inferred V gene, J gene, and CDR3 amino acid sequence. The percentage overlap between two repertoires was calculated by dividing the number of shared unique clonotypes by the size of the smaller repertoire. Three approaches were used to assess repertoire richness: RTK rarefaction, the Chao1 estimator, and Recon v2.1 estimates of unobserved clonotypes. For all TCRbeta clonotypes obtained by the gDNA method from a few donors, generation probabilities were computed with OLGA. TCRdb holds this immuneACCESS table with in-frame rearrangements only. Some clones are missing; in checked studies, unresolved V genes explain under half, and the rest has no known cause. For V, J and clone size, that table is used; D and trimming come from the DNA. Across this sample there are about 2 million clones, with just under 95% seen only once. 1% to 1.5% of the sample comes from the top ten.

The CDR3 numbers 14 residues from cysteine through phenylalanine. The CDR3 DNA has 42 bases and is translated from base 1. The germline V gene specifies SGHVS as CDR1 and FQNEAQ as CDR2. The V and J ends are trimmed by 4 bases and 4 bases, leaving 14 bases between them. The receptor comes from a man aged 18-30 years in good health. The sequenced sample consisted of naive CD8+ T cells sorted from blood. Sample cell subset or site, as interpreted from the label and publication: CD45RA+CCR7+. The chain is made from TRBV7-8 and TRBJ2-7; the D segment could be TRBD2, given 6 matching bases. The CDR3 region reads CASSWRGRLYEQYF. The bases read TGTGCCAGCAGCTGGAGGGGTCGACTTTACGAGCAGTACTTC.